These 26 T cell receptor beta chains were all obtained from the same sample, sequenced in a study of shared clonotypes between healthy human individuals. Method: immunoSEQ multiplex PCR; TCRdb's copy keeps in-frame clones and lacks some. The sample lists just over 2,000,000 clones, 90% to 95% occurring once. Sequencing was done on a sample of naive CD4+ T cells sorted from blood. Stated subset: CD45RA+ positively selected. Receptor source: a man aged 18 to 30 in good health.

In DNA form, the CDR3 reads TGTGCCAGCAGCAAAAGCAGGGACAGCTATGGCTACACCTTC. It encodes CASSKSRDSYGYTF. The chain has TRBV11-1 and TRBJ1-2, with 7 bases that match TRBD1. Trimming cost V 5 bases and J 4 bases; bases outside gene matches: 7. CDR1 SGHAT and CDR2 FQDESV come from the germline V gene (reference sequence). This CDR3 is 14 amino acids long.

The chain couples TRBV18 to TRBJ1-6, with D possibly matching TRBD1 (6 bases). CDR1 and CDR2 from the germline V gene are KGHSH and LQKENI. The CDR3 contains 14 residues. V lost 5 bases, J lost 7 bases, and 12 bases lay in between. The CDR3 region is CASSGGQPNSPLHF. The CDR3 coding sequence is TGTGCCAGCTCAGGGGGGCAGCCAAATTCACCCCTCCACTTT.

Concerning this clone: The junction differs from germline at one of its ends, possibly a read error. The V and J genes are TRBV4-1 and TRBJ2-1; 11 bases are a match to TRBD2. CDR3 length equals 16 residues. Germline V gene sequence: CDR1 MGHRA, CDR2 YSYEKL. The CDR3 DNA is TGCGCCAGCAGCCAAGATGGGGCCCTAGCGGGGGGCCGATTGATCTTC. Translation: CASSQDGALAGGRLIF.

CDR3 loop: CASSHYGGYSTDTQYF. The CDR3 nucleotides are TGTGCCAGTAGCCATTACGGGGGCTACAGCACAGATACGCAGTATTTT. The rearrangement links TRBV19 to TRBJ2-3; D might be TRBD1 or TRBD2, each matching 6 bases. Germline CDR1 is LNHDA and CDR2 is SQIVND (reference sequence). The CDR3 extends over 16 amino acids. Trimming pared 6 bases from V and 0 bases from J, leaving 16 bases between.

The chain employs TRBV11-2 and TRBJ1-1; no clear D gene. Between the trimmed V and J ends, which lost 0 bases and 9 bases, there was a span of 14 bases. This CDR3 is built from 14 residues. CDR1 SGHAT and CDR2 FQNNGV come from the germline V gene. The CDR3, as DNA: TGTGCCAGCAGCTTAGATTTCCCGGACCGGAAAGCTTTCTTT. It yields the protein CASSLDFPDRKAFF.

As to this clone: The identical CDR3 is also encoded by other nucleotide sequences in the sample. V is TRBV30 and J is TRBJ2-3; no clear D gene. The CDR3 is 12 amino acids. Germline V gene lookup returns CDR1 GTSNPN and CDR2 SVGIG (reference sequence). V gave up 3 bases and J gave up 3 bases, with 7 bases separating them. The CDR3 DNA reads as TGTGCCTGGAGCCCCCCGACAGATACGCAGTATTTT. This translates into CAWSPPTDTQYF.

The table lists this clone with a count of one. The chain couples TRBV10-2 to TRBJ2-7; D unresolved. Germline CDR1 reads WSHSY; CDR2 reads SAAADI. Trimming pared 7 bases from V and 1 base from J, leaving 11 bases between. There are 13 residues in the CDR3. The CDR3 nucleotides are TGCGCCAGCACGACCGCAACTTCCTACGAGCAGTACTTC. The encoded protein is CASTTATSYEQYF.

The V gene is TRBV5-1, the J gene TRBJ2-3; no reliable D call. CDR1 and CDR2 (germline): SGHRS, YFSETQ. The CDR3 sequence is 14 residues long. The ends were cut back, 1 base at V and 6 bases at J, with 12 bases in the middle. The CDR3 reads CASSLSTPSDTQYF. The CDR3 DNA sequence: TGCGCCAGCAGCTTGAGTACACCCTCGGATACGCAGTATTTT. The full variable domain, in which reference TRBV5-1 and TRBJ2-3 provide the parts outside the CDR3, is KAGVTQTPRYLIKTRGQQVTLSCSPISGHRSVSWYQQTPGQGLQFLFEYFSETQRNKGNFPGRFSGRQFSNSRSEMNVSTLELGDSALYLCASSLSTPSDTQYFGPGTRLTVL.

The gene calls are TRBV5-1 and TRBJ2-1; D is unclear. The CDR3 is 13 amino acids. CDR1 is SGHRS and CDR2 is YFSETQ in the germline V gene. V was pared by 1 base and J by 5 bases, with 7 bases between. The CDR3 is CASSLIPDNEQFF. DNA of the CDR3: TGCGCCAGCAGCTTGATTCCAGACAATGAGCAGTTCTTC.

The chain is built from TRBV2 and TRBJ1-1; 7 positions match TRBD1. The CDR3 has 15 residues. Germline V gives CDR1 SNHLY, CDR2 FYNNEI. V gave up 4 bases and J gave up 4 bases; unmatched junction bases: 9. The CDR3 nucleotides read TGTGCCAGCAGTGGAGCTGACAGGGCGGGCACTGAAGCTTTCTTT. Translated, it gives CASSGADRAGTEAFF.

In regard to this clone: Other nucleotide sequences from this sample produce the same CDR3. The V call is TRBV6-5, the J call TRBJ2-1; possible D gene TRBD1, 5 bases. Between the trimmed V and J ends, which lost 2 bases and 2 bases, there was a span of 10 bases. The length of the CDR3 is 15 residues. Per germline, CDR1 MNHEY and CDR2 SVGAGI. CDR3 DNA: TGTGCCAGCAGTTACGGGCAGGGAACCTACAATGAGCAGTTCTTC. It translates to CASSYGQGTYNEQFF.

V and J are TRBV7-9 and TRBJ2-5, with 8 bases lining up with TRBD1. Germline V CDR1 and CDR2: SEHNR, FQNEAQ (reference sequence). The CDR3 sequence is 16 residues long. Unmatched junction bases numbered 10, after V lost 3 bases and J lost 4 bases. The CDR3 protein is CASSFEIGTGRETQYF. CDR3 sequence (DNA): TGTGCCAGCAGCTTTGAAATCGGGACAGGTAGAGAGACCCAGTACTTC.

Concerning this clone itself: Different DNA sequences within this sample yield the same CDR3. This chain joins TRBV5-1 and TRBJ2-7; D unresolved. Looked up from germline, CDR1 is SGHRS and CDR2 is YFSETQ. V was cut by 0 bases and J by 3 bases, with 7 bases left in between. CDR3 length equals 13 residues. The chain's CDR3 is CASSLVADYEQYF. For the CDR3, the DNA is TGCGCCAGCAGCTTGGTGGCGGACTACGAGCAGTACTTC. Full variable domain (remainder filled in from reference TRBV5-1 and TRBJ2-7): KAGVTQTPRYLIKTRGQQVTLSCSPISGHRSVSWYQQTPGQGLQFLFEYFSETQRNKGNFPGRFSGRQFSNSRSEMNVSTLELGDSALYLCASSLVADYEQYFGPGTRLTVT.

The rearrangement joins TRBV2 to TRBJ1-1; tentative D call: TRBD1 (6 bases). The germline V gene encodes CDR1 SNHLY and CDR2 FYNNEI. The CDR3 is made up of 14 amino acids. The germline V and J ends were trimmed by 3 bases and 5 bases, with 13 bases remaining between them. The CDR3 reads CASSEGQGRTEAFF. As DNA, the CDR3 is TGTGCCAGCAGTGAGGGGCAGGGGAGGACTGAAGCTTTCTTT.

In its sample, this clone was seen once. The chain recombines TRBV29-1 with TRBJ1-1; perhaps TRBD1 as D (5 bases). This CDR3 is 12 amino acids long. V was cut by 6 bases and J by 2 bases, with 10 bases left in between. The germline V gene encodes CDR1 SQVTM and CDR2 ANQGSEA. In DNA form, the CDR3 reads TGCAGCGTCCGACAGAAAAACACTGAAGCTTTCTTT. Its translation: CSVRQKNTEAFF.

Concerning this clone: Other DNA sequences in the sample encode the same CDR3. The chain has TRBV6-5 and TRBJ2-1; D call uncertain. CDR1 is MNHEY, CDR2 SVGAGI, per germline. V lost 5 bases, J lost 2 bases, and 7 bases lay in between. The CDR3 is 13 amino acids. The CDR3: CASSTPPYNEQFF. In DNA, the CDR3 is TGTGCCAGCAGTACCCCACCCTACAATGAGCAGTTCTTC.

J is TRBJ1-1 and V is TRBV25-1; D is possibly TRBD1 (6 bases). CDR3 length: 14 amino acids. V dropped 3 bases and J dropped 4 bases, with 12 bases sitting between them. The germline V gene encodes CDR1 MGHDK and CDR2 SYGVNS. DNA of the CDR3: TGTGCCAGCAGTGAGTCTGACAGGACCACTGAAGCTTTCTTT. Its protein product is CASSESDRTTEAFF.

Regarding this clone: The sample holds other DNA sequences that translate to the same CDR3. This chain connects TRBV11-2 to TRBJ1-4; D is undetermined. In germline, CDR1 is SGHAT, CDR2 FQNNGV. The CDR3 loop spans 13 amino acids. Trimming took 1 base from V and 5 from J, leaving 5 bases between them. CDR3 sequence reads: CASSLGVNEKLFF. DNA for the CDR3: TGTGCCAGCAGCTTAGGGGTAAATGAAAAACTGTTTTTT.

The table lists this clone with a count of one. This rearrangement joins TRBV6-5 to TRBJ2-7, with 11 positions matching TRBD2. In germline, CDR1 is MNHEY, CDR2 SVGAGI. The V gene end was trimmed by 0 bases and the J gene end by 4 bases; junction bases not matched to a gene: 5. The CDR3 is 16 residues long. The CDR3 coding sequence is TGTGCCAGCAGTTACTCGTTTAGCGGGAGGGCTTACGAGCAGTACTTC. This gives the protein CASSYSFSGRAYEQYF.

The gene calls are TRBV5-6 and TRBJ2-3; D gene uncertain. The CDR3 runs to 13 residues. V was pared by 0 bases and J by 0 bases, with 2 bases between. Germline loops: CDR1 SGHDT, CDR2 YYEEEE. In nucleotides, the CDR3 is TGTGCCAGCAGCTTGGACAGCACAGATACGCAGTATTTT. It codes for CASSLDSTDTQYF.

The chain links TRBV7-2 to TRBJ1-6; D call uncertain. CDR3 length: 17 residues. From germline, CDR1 is SGHTA and CDR2 FQGNSA. Trimming pared 1 base from V and 0 bases from J, leaving 10 bases between. CDR3 nucleotides: TGTGCCAGCAGCTTAGACCCATTGAGCTCCTATAATTCACCCCTCCACTTT. Translating it yields CASSLDPLSSYNSPLHF.

The chain links TRBV28 to TRBJ1-1; D call uncertain. The CDR3 loop spans 12 amino acids. V shed 10 bases and J shed 8 bases, with 17 bases lying between them. The germline gives CDR1 MDHEN, CDR2 SYDVKM. This chain's CDR3 is CATMNSVREAFF. The CDR3 nucleotides are TGTGCCACAATGAACTCGGTGCGCGAAGCTTTCTTT.

The chain joins TRBV11-2 to TRBJ2-3; 12 bases are a match to TRBD2. The germline V gene has CDR1 SGHAT and CDR2 FQNNGV. CDR3 length: 14 amino acids. The V segment lost 4 bases and the J segment 5 bases; nucleotides outside the gene matches: 1. CDR3 bases: TGTGCCAGCAGCTCGGGACTAGCGGGAGATACGCAGTATTTT. It translates to CASSSGLAGDTQYF.

This clone appeared once. In the same sample, other DNA sequences code for this CDR3. The chain couples TRBV30 to TRBJ1-3, with 7 positions matching TRBD1. J gave up 4 bases and V 0 bases, and 3 bases lay outside the gene matches. There are 14 residues in the CDR3. Germline CDR1 GTSNPN, CDR2 SVGIG (reference sequence). DNA for the CDR3: TGTGCCTGGAGTGTACAGGGGCCAGGAAACACCATATATTTT. Encoded protein: CAWSVQGPGNTIYF.

The rearrangement uses TRBV5-1 and TRBJ2-1; unclear D gene. CDR3 length: 13 residues. Trimming left V 0 bases short and J 5 bases short, with 6 bases between. Looked up from germline, CDR1 is SGHRS and CDR2 is YFSETQ. The CDR3 nucleotides read TGCGCCAGCAGCTTGGACAACGACAATGAGCAGTTCTTC. Translated: CASSLDNDNEQFF.

The chain carries TRBV19 and TRBJ1-2; the match to TRBD1 covers 9 bases. The CDR3 loop spans 15 amino acids. The trim removed 3 bases at V and 7 bases at J, leaving 9 bases unmatched. Germline CDR1 reads LNHDA; CDR2 reads SQIVND (reference sequence). In DNA, the CDR3 is TGTGCCAGTAGTATCGGGACAGGGAAGTCGGGTGGCTACACCTTC. It encodes CASSIGTGKSGGYTF.